This TCR beta chain is from a study of vaccination and CD4 T cells after COVID-19. As for this clonotype: Antigen unknown.

Per the germline V gene, CDR1 is MNHEY and CDR2 is SVGAGI. This CDR3 is 19 amino acids long. V lost 0 bases and J lost 4, with 24 bases in between. Documented treatment: roughly nine-day PBMC culture with coronavirus spike peptide pools or control peptides (ViraFEST assay). Collection of the unexposed donor's CD4+ T cells took place before the COVID-19 pandemic (2011-2018). Having spent 10 days in culture, CD4+ T cells were then isolated by negative selection. Sequence data for DNA of cultured CD4+ T cells were generated by the Oncomine TCR Beta short-read assay. Genomic DNA extraction was carried out from cultured CD4+ T cells. A single record per CDR3 protein comes from TCRdb applying MiXCR to the PCR reads. The sample records some 10,000 distinct CDR3 sequences, approximately 35% being singletons.

The clonotype comes from a human donor in good health. Source material: CD4+ T cells from blood, cultured in vitro. The J gene is TRBJ1-1, the V gene TRBV6-5; the D gene is possibly TRBD1 (6 bases). CDR3 sequence reads: CASSYSSWGGRFVSTEAFF. In DNA form, the CDR3 reads TGTGCCAGCAGTTACTCGTCTTGGGGGGGCAGGTTTGTTTCCACTGAAGCTTTCTTT.